The 5 T cell receptor beta chains below come from one sample, sequenced in a study of beta chain features in type 1 diabetes. The whole isolated RNA underwent reverse transcription, so sequencing captured expressed TCRB transcripts. The protocol was immunoSEQ multiplex PCR, while the TCRdb copy is restricted to in-frame clones and leaves out a portion. The table records 250,000 to 350,000 clones, 12% to 15% of them present only once. Sequencing input: central memory CD4+ T cells from blood. These receptors originate from a man between 25 and 39 years old in good health.

This clone showed up just a few times. V gene TRBV19 combines with J gene TRBJ2-5, with D uncertain. CDR3 length equals 14 residues. Trimming shortened V by 2 bases and J by 1 base, and 8 bases separated the two germline ends. Germline CDR1 and CDR2: LNHDA and SQIVND (reference sequence). CDR3 nucleotide sequence: TGTGCCAGTAGTATACTAGGCAGCCAAGAGACCCAGTACTTC. Translating gives CASSILGSQETQYF.

This clone was recorded a few times. The V gene is TRBV6-5, the J gene TRBJ2-7, with D maybe TRBD1 (5 bases). V lost 5 bases and J 3 bases, leaving 11 bases between the germline ends. Germline V gene lookup returns CDR1 MNHEY and CDR2 SVGAGI. The CDR3 extends over 13 amino acids. The CDR3 coding sequence is TGTGCCAGCAGTAAAGACAGCTACTACGAGCAGTACGTC. Translated, it gives CASSKDSYYEQYV.

The V and J genes are TRBV5-6 and TRBJ1-2; D is unclear. CDR1 SGHDT and CDR2 YYEEEE come from the germline V gene. This CDR3 has 13 amino acids. Trimming removed 9 bases at V and 2 bases at J, with 14 bases between. CDR3: CATTPRFNYGYTF. The CDR3 DNA follows: TGTGCCACCACTCCCAGATTCAACTATGGCTACACCTTC.

The chain is built from TRBV27 and TRBJ2-7; the match to TRBD1 covers 7 bases. V dropped 5 bases and J dropped 3; count of bases not matched to a gene: 13. From germline, CDR1 is MNHEY and CDR2 SMNVEV (reference sequence). CDR3 length: 16 residues. The CDR3 loop reads CASSRRSGGGNYEQYV. The DNA for the CDR3 is TGTGCCAGCAGTCGCCGTTCAGGGGGTGGGAACTACGAGCAGTACGTC.

This clone has more than one count but fewer than ten. The chain links TRBV6-5 to TRBJ1-2, with D possibly matching TRBD1 (6 bases). The V end lost 5 bases, the J end lost 6 bases, and 16 bases lay between the germline ends. The CDR3 is 14 amino acids. CDR1 is MNHEY, CDR2 SVGAGI, per germline. CDR3 DNA sequence: TGTGCCAGCAGTCAAAACCGGGACAACAATGGCTACACCTTC. This encodes CASSQNRDNNGYTF.